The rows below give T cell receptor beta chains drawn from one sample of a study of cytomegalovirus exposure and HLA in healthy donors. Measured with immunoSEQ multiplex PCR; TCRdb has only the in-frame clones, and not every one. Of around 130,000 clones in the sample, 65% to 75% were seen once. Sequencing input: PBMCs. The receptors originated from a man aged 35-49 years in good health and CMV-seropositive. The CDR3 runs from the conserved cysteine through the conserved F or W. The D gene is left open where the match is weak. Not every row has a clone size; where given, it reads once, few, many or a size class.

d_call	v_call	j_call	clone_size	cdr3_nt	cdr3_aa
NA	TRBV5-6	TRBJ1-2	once	TGTGCCAGCAGCTTGCTAATGGCAGGGGATTTTTATGGCTACACCTTC	CASSLLMAGDFYGYTF
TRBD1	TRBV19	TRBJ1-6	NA	TGTGCCAGTAGTACCCCGGACAGGGGGCTTAATTCACCCCTCCACTTT	CASSTPDRGLNSPLHF
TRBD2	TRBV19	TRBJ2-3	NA	TGTGCCAGTAGTACCATGCGGGAGGGCGGTACAGATACGCAGTATTTT	CASSTMREGGTDTQYF
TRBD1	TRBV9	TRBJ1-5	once	TGTGCCAGCAGCACCGGAGACAGGGCGGTAGGGCCCCAGCATTTT	CASSTGDRAVGPQHF
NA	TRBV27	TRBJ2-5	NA	TGTGCCAGCAGTTTACAGGGAGAGACCCAGTACTTC	CASSLQGETQYF
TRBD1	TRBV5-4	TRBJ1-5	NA	TGTGCCAGCAGTTTGGGGCCCACGACAGGGATCAGCAATCAGCCCCAGCATTTT	CASSLGPTTGISNQPQHF
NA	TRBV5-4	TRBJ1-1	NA	TGTGCCAGCAGCTCCCAGGGGACTGAAGCTTTCTTT	CASSSQGTEAFF
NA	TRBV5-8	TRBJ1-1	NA	TGTGCCAGCATCAATGCGGGGGGTTTTACTGAAGCTTTCTTT	CASINAGGFTEAFF
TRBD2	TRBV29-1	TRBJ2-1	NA	TGCAGCGTTGAAGGGGACTACTACAATGAGCAGTTCTTC	CSVEGDYYNEQFF
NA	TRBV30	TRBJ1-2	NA	TGTGCCTGGAGTAGCGACAGCTTATTTAACTATGGCTACACCTTC	CAWSSDSLFNYGYTF
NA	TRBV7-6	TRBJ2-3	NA	TGTGCCAGCAGCTCCCAGGGGAAGGGGAGCACAGATACGCAGTATTTT	CASSSQGKGSTDTQYF
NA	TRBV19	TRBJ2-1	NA	TGTGCCAGTAGTCCTTTGATGAGCTCCTACAATGAGCAGTTCTTC	CASSPLMSSYNEQFF
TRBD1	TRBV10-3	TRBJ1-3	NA	TGTGCCATCAGTTATCCGACAGGGCCTGGAAACACCATATATTTT	CAISYPTGPGNTIYF
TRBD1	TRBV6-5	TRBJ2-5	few	TGTGCCAGCAGTTCCCCAGGGGGGACAGGGGCGACCCAGTACTTC	CASSSPGGTGATQYF
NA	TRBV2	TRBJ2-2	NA	TGTGCCAGCTCTAGGGGTCGTCTGACCGTCGGGGAGCTGTTTTTT	CASSRGRLTVGELFF
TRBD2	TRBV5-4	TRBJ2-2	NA	TGTGCCAGCAGCTTCCCCCCTAGCGGTGCGAACACCGGGGAGCTGTTTTTT	CASSFPPSGANTGELFF
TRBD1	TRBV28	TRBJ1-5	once	TGTGCCAGCAGGGGACAGTTCAATCAGCCCCAGCATTTT	CASRGQFNQPQHF
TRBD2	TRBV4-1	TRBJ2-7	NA	TGCGCCAGCAGCCACCTACTAGCGGATTCCTACGAGCAGTACTTC	CASSHLLADSYEQYF
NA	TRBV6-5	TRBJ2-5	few	TGTGCCAGCAGTTACTCGGGGCCCGGCGAGACCCAGTACTTC	CASSYSGPGETQYF
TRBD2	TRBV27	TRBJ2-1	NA	TGTGCCAGCCAAGGGGGACTAGTCCGGCGGAATGAGCAGTTCTTC	CASQGGLVRRNEQFF
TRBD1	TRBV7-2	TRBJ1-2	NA	TGTGCCAGCAGCTCAACAGGGGGGGGTGGCTACACCTTC	CASSSTGGGGYTF
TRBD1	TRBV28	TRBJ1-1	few	TGTGCCAGCAGTTTACCGTCACAGGGGAAGAGGATCTTT	CASSLPSQGKRIF
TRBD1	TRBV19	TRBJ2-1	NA	TGTGCCAGCCATCTGGACAGGGGATCCTACAATGAGCAGTTCTTC	CASHLDRGSYNEQFF
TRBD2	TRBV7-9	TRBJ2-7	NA	TGTGCCAGCAGCCCCGGGACTAGCGGGAGTATCCACTTC	CASSPGTSGSIHF
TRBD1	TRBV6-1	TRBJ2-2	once	TGTGCCAGTGACAGGGCGACCGGGGAGCTGTTTTTT	CASDRATGELFF
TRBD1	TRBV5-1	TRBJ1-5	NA	TGCGCCAGCAGCCCCGGGACAGGGGTAAATCAGCCCCAGCATTTT	CASSPGTGVNQPQHF
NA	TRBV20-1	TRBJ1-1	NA	TGCAGTGCTAGCATCACTGAAGCTTTCTTT	CSASITEAFF
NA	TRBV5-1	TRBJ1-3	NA	TGCGCCAGCAGCCAACGACCCGCAGGGGCGGATGGAAACACCATATATTTT	CASSQRPAGADGNTIYF
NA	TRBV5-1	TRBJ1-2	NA	TGCGCCAGCAGCCCGGGGGGTAGGGCTATAGGCTACACCTTC	CASSPGGRAIGYTF
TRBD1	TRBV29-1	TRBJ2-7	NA	TGCAGCGTAGATGCCGGGACAGTTTACGAGCAGTACTTC	CSVDAGTVYEQYF
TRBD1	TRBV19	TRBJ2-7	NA	TGTGCCAGTAGTTCACAGGGGCAGGACGAGCAGTACTTC	CASSSQGQDEQYF
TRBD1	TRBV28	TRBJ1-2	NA	TGTGCCAGCAGGGGGACAGGGGAAATCTATGGCTACACCTTC	CASRGTGEIYGYTF
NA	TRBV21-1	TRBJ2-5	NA	TGTGCCAGCAGCAAAAAGGACAGGGCCGGGGTGCAAGAGACCCAGTACTTC	CASSKKDRAGVQETQYF
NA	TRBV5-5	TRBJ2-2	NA	TGTGCCAGCAGCGTCGGCGCAGCGGACACCGGGGAGCTGTTTTTT	CASSVGAADTGELFF
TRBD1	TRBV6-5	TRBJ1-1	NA	TGTGCCAGCAGGTATACAGGGGGCAACACTGAAGCTTTCTTT	CASRYTGGNTEAFF
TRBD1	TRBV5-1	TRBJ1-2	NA	TGCGCCAGCACAATGGGACAGGGCTATGGCTACACCTTC	CASTMGQGYGYTF
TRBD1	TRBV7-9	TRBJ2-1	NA	TGTGCCAGCAGCTTGGACAGGGGACCCTACAATGAGCAGTTCTTC	CASSLDRGPYNEQFF
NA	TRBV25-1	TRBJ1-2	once	TGTGCCAGCAGTCCTAGGATACACGAGAACTATGGCTACACCTTC	CASSPRIHENYGYTF
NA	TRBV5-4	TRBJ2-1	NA	TGTGCCAGCAGCTTTATCCACAATGAGCAGTTCTTC	CASSFIHNEQFF
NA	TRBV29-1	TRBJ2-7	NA	TGCAGCGTTGCAGGGGCCGAGCAGTACTTC	CSVAGAEQYF
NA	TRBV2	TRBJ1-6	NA	TGTGCCAGCAGTGAAGAACAGTTGAACAATTCACCCCTCCACTTT	CASSEEQLNNSPLHF
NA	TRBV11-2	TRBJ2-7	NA	TGTGCCAGCAGCCCGAACAGCTACGAGCAGTACTTC	CASSPNSYEQYF
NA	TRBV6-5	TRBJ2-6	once	TGTGCCAGCAGCAGTCCTGGGGCCAACGTCCTGACTTTC	CASSSPGANVLTF
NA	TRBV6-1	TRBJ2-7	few	TGTGCCAGCAGTGGGGACACTTACGAGCAGTACTTC	CASSGDTYEQYF
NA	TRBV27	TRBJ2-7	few	TGTGCCAGCAGCCTCAATAGCCGACCCCAAGGAGACGAGCAGTACTTC	CASSLNSRPQGDEQYF
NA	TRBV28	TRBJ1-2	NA	TGTGCCAGCTTTACACCTCCCCCAGAAATCTATGGCTACACCTTC	CASFTPPPEIYGYTF
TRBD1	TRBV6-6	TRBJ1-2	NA	TGTGCCAGCAATACAGGGGGCGGATCGAGCTATGGCTACACCTTC	CASNTGGGSSYGYTF
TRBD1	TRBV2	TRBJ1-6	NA	TGTGCCAGCAGGCAAGGACAGGGAGGATATTCACCCCTCCACTTT	CASRQGQGGYSPLHF
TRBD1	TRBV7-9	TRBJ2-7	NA	TGTTCCAGCAGCGCCGGACAGGGGGCCCCCTACGAGCAGTACTTC	CSSSAGQGAPYEQYF
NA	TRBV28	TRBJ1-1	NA	TGTGCCAGCAGTTTCAGGGCTGAAGCTTTCTTT	CASSFRAEAFF
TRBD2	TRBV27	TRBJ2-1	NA	TGTGCCAGCAGTTTAATGGGACTAGGGAATGAGCAGTTCTTC	CASSLMGLGNEQFF
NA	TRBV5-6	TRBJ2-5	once	TGTGCCAGCAGCAGGGGTAGAGAGACCCAGTACTTC	CASSRGRETQYF
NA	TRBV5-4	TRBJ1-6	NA	TGTGCCAGCAGCATTTACGCAGGGCAGTGGAGAGATTCACCCCTCCACTTT	CASSIYAGQWRDSPLHF
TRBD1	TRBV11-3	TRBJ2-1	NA	TGTGCCAGCAGCTTAGATCGACGGACAGGGTTTCTAGGGGAGCAGTTCTTC	CASSLDRRTGFLGEQFF
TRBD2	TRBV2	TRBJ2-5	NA	TGTGCCAGCAGTGAAGTCCCGGGGGGAGAGACCCAGTACTTC	CASSEVPGGETQYF
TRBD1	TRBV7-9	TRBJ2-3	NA	TGTGCCAGCAGATTGACAGGGAAAGGACCCACAGATACGCAGTATTTT	CASRLTGKGPTDTQYF
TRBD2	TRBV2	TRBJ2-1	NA	TGTGCCAGCAGTCTCCTGAGGGCGGGGGGGCGGAATGAGCAGTTCTTC	CASSLLRAGGRNEQFF